These T cell receptor beta chains were read from a single sample in a study of blood T cell repertoires in COVID-19. The data were produced by immunoSEQ multiplex PCR, yet TCRdb's version contains in-frame clones alone and is incomplete. Of tens of thousands of clones in the sample, about four fifths were seen once. The sequencing input was peripheral blood. These receptors were obtained from a woman at least 80 years old with acute or convalescent COVID-19. The CDR3 runs from the conserved cysteine through the conserved F or W. D genes are given only for firm matches. Clone size is stated in some rows and not others, as once, few, many or a class when expanded.

v_gene: TRBV5-1
j_gene: TRBJ1-1
abundance: -
d_gene: -
CDR3aa: CASSGMRRGVNTEAFF
CDR3nt: TGCGCCAGCAGTGGGATGCGCAGGGGTGTGAACACTGAAGCTTTCTTT

v_gene: TRBV23-1
j_gene: TRBJ1-3
abundance: -
d_gene: -
CDR3aa: CASSQSPPGISGNTIYF
CDR3nt: TGCGCCAGCAGTCAATCGCCTCCCGGGATCTCTGGAAACACCATATATTTT

v_gene: TRBV9
j_gene: TRBJ2-2
abundance: -
d_gene: -
CDR3aa: CASSVGPQGIGELFF
CDR3nt: TGTGCCAGCAGCGTAGGGCCACAGGGAATCGGGGAGCTGTTTTTT

v_gene: TRBV23-1
j_gene: TRBJ1-1
abundance: -
d_gene: -
CDR3aa: CASSQARGMGTEAFF
CDR3nt: TGCGCCAGCAGTCAAGCCCGAGGTATGGGCACTGAAGCTTTCTTT

v_gene: TRBV19
j_gene: TRBJ2-7
abundance: once
d_gene: -
CDR3aa: CASSIRGGAAGEQYF
CDR3nt: TGTGCCAGTAGTATTCGAGGGGGAGCAGCTGGCGAGCAGTACTTC

v_gene: TRBV30
j_gene: TRBJ1-1
abundance: -
d_gene: -
CDR3aa: CAWSGRGGTEAFF
CDR3nt: TGTGCCTGGAGTGGCCGAGGGGGCACTGAAGCTTTCTTT

v_gene: TRBV27
j_gene: TRBJ2-7
abundance: -
d_gene: TRBD2
CDR3aa: CASSLFTSGYEQYF
CDR3nt: TGTGCCAGCAGTTTATTTACTAGCGGTTACGAGCAGTACTTC

v_gene: TRBV7-9
j_gene: TRBJ2-5
abundance: -
d_gene: -
CDR3aa: CASSPSSGVGETQYF
CDR3nt: TGTGCCAGCAGCCCCAGCTCCGGGGTTGGGGAGACCCAGTACTTC

v_gene: TRBV28
j_gene: TRBJ2-7
abundance: medium-sized
d_gene: TRBD2
CDR3aa: CASTLAGDSYEQYF
CDR3nt: TGTGCCAGCACCCTAGCGGGGGACTCCTACGAGCAGTACTTC

v_gene: TRBV28
j_gene: TRBJ1-5
abundance: -
d_gene: -
CDR3aa: CASSPSPRGNQPQHF
CDR3nt: TGTGCCAGCAGTCCCTCTCCGAGGGGCAATCAGCCCCAGCATTTT

v_gene: TRBV5-4
j_gene: TRBJ2-1
abundance: -
d_gene: -
CDR3aa: CASSPGTGYNEQFF
CDR3nt: TGTGCCAGCAGCCCCGGGACTGGCTACAATGAGCAGTTCTTC

v_gene: TRBV18
j_gene: TRBJ1-2
abundance: few
d_gene: -
CDR3aa: CASSPVSVEYYGYTF
CDR3nt: TGTGCCAGCTCACCAGTGTCAGTTGAATACTATGGCTACACCTTC

v_gene: TRBV9
j_gene: TRBJ1-6
abundance: -
d_gene: TRBD1
CDR3aa: CASSGGDRDSPLHF
CDR3nt: TGTGCCAGCAGCGGGGGGGACAGGGATTCACCCCTCCACTTT

v_gene: TRBV7-6
j_gene: TRBJ2-7
abundance: -
d_gene: TRBD2
CDR3aa: CASSPGGDSYEQYF
CDR3nt: TGTGCCAGCAGCCCCGGGGGGGACTCCTACGAGCAGTACTTC

v_gene: TRBV20-1
j_gene: TRBJ2-5
abundance: -
d_gene: -
CDR3aa: CSASAQVGAGETQYF
CDR3nt: TGCAGTGCTAGTGCCCAAGTGGGGGCCGGCGAGACCCAGTACTTC

v_gene: TRBV27
j_gene: TRBJ1-2
abundance: -
d_gene: TRBD1
CDR3aa: CASSLSGRGEGQAYGYTF
CDR3nt: TGTGCCAGCAGTTTATCCGGTCGGGGGGAGGGACAGGCCTATGGCTACACCTTC

v_gene: TRBV10-2
j_gene: TRBJ2-7
abundance: -
d_gene: -
CDR3aa: CASSDVGSYEQYF
CDR3nt: TGCGCCAGCAGTGATGTCGGGAGCTACGAGCAGTACTTC

v_gene: TRBV18
j_gene: TRBJ2-3
abundance: -
d_gene: -
CDR3aa: CASSPLAATDTQYF
CDR3nt: TGTGCCAGCTCACCACTAGCGGCCACAGATACGCAGTATTTT

v_gene: TRBV24-1
j_gene: TRBJ2-3
abundance: -
d_gene: TRBD2
CDR3aa: CATSDFTPAGGLTDTQYF
CDR3nt: TGTGCCACCAGTGATTTTACCCCAGCGGGAGGCCTCACAGATACGCAGTATTTT

v_gene: TRBV6-6
j_gene: TRBJ1-1
abundance: -
d_gene: -
CDR3aa: CASSYSTGSNTEAFF
CDR3nt: TGTGCCAGCAGTTACTCGACTGGGTCGAACACTGAAGCTTTCTTT

v_gene: TRBV2
j_gene: TRBJ2-7
abundance: -
d_gene: -
CDR3aa: CASSAHPYEQYF
CDR3nt: TGTGCCAGCAGCGCACACCCCTACGAGCAGTACTTC

v_gene: TRBV14
j_gene: TRBJ2-1
abundance: once
d_gene: TRBD2
CDR3aa: CASSQPMGLARNEQFF
CDR3nt: TGTGCCAGCAGCCAACCAATGGGACTAGCGCGTAATGAGCAGTTCTTC